This TCR beta chain was sequenced during a study of blood T cell repertoires in COVID-19. The data were produced by immunoSEQ multiplex PCR, yet TCRdb's version contains in-frame clones alone and is incomplete. The table has around 300,000 clones, about 89% seen once. This CDR3 has 15 amino acids. Per germline, CDR1 MNHEY and CDR2 SVGAGI. V was trimmed by 2 bases and J by 2 bases, leaving 13 bases between them. The V and J genes are TRBV6-5 and TRBJ2-7, with a tentative D call TRBD2 (6 bases). The sequenced sample was peripheral blood. The clonotype comes from a middle-aged woman who had recovered from COVID-19. CDR3 nucleotide sequence: TGTGCCAGCAGTTACAAGGGAGGCCAGACCTACGAGCAGTACTTC. It codes for CASSYKGGQTYEQYF.